These T cell receptor beta chains were read from a single sample in a study of cytomegalovirus exposure and HLA in healthy donors. The assay was immunoSEQ multiplex PCR, and TCRdb's table has in-frame clones only and misses some. Of around 190,000 clones in the sample, around 78% are singletons; the top ten hold under 2%. The sample comprised PBMCs. The receptors here all came from a man aged 25 to 40 in good health and CMV-seronegative. Each CDR3 is given with its conserved first and last residue. A D gene is named only where the DNA matches it firmly. Size tells how often a clone was seen (once, few, many) or the class of an expanded clone, and some rows leave it out.

J gene | D gene | V gene | clone size | CDR3 protein | CDR3 DNA
TRBJ1-4 | TRBD1 | TRBV5-1 | . | CASSYDRVGEKLFF | TGCGCCAGCAGTTACGACAGGGTGGGGGAAAAACTGTTTTTT
TRBJ2-3 | TRBD2 | TRBV5-1 | . | CASSLVGLAGGQQDTQYF | TGCGCCAGCAGCTTGGTCGGACTAGCGGGAGGGCAACAAGATACGCAGTATTTT
TRBJ2-3 | . | TRBV29-1 | . | CSARQGTDTQYF | TGCAGCGCCCGACAGGGCACAGATACGCAGTATTTT
TRBJ2-2 | TRBD1 | TRBV5-3 | . | CARSSRDRDTGELFF | TGTGCCAGAAGCTCCCGGGACAGGGACACCGGGGAGCTGTTTTTT
TRBJ1-1 | . | TRBV4-2 | few | CASSRETVEDTEAFF | TGTGCCAGCAGCCGAGAGACAGTTGAGGACACTGAAGCTTTCTTT
TRBJ2-5 | . | TRBV7-2 | . | CASSLRQQETQYF | TGTGCCAGCAGCCTAAGACAGCAAGAGACCCAGTACTTC
TRBJ2-2 | TRBD1 | TRBV28 | . | CASSQSDRDIRELFF | TGTGCCAGCAGCCAATCGGACAGGGACATAAGGGAGCTGTTTTTT
TRBJ1-1 | . | TRBV6-5 | . | CASSNKQVRTEAFF | TGTGCCAGCAGTAATAAACAGGTCAGAACTGAAGCTTTCTTT
TRBJ1-4 | TRBD1 | TRBV5-1 | . | CASSLVGQGTLGTNEKLFF | TGCGCCAGCAGCCTCGTGGGACAGGGGACGTTGGGCACTAATGAAAAACTGTTTTTT
TRBJ1-6 | . | TRBV7-8 | . | CASSLTETASPLHF | TGTGCCAGCAGCCTTACCGAGACAGCTTCACCCCTCCACTTT
TRBJ2-7 | . | TRBV5-1 | . | CASSLTGLRGYYEQYF | TGCGCCAGCAGCCTAACGGGACTTCGGGGGTATTACGAGCAGTACTTC
TRBJ1-1 | TRBD1 | TRBV5-1 | . | CASSLEVGGYTEAFF | TGCGCCAGCAGCTTGGAGGTAGGGGGCTACACTGAAGCTTTCTTT
TRBJ2-2 | . | TRBV7-8 | . | CASSSKEPGTLNTGELFF | TGTGCCAGCAGCTCAAAAGAACCCGGGACACTGAACACCGGGGAGCTGTTTTTT
TRBJ2-7 | . | TRBV4-1 | few | CASSQRLTYEQYF | TGCGCCAGCAGCCAGAGACTAACTTACGAGCAGTACTTC
TRBJ2-3 | TRBD2 | TRBV2 | . | CASSARASGLTDTQYF | TGTGCCAGCAGCGCAAGGGCTAGCGGCCTCACAGATACGCAGTATTTT
TRBJ1-2 | . | TRBV6-5 | . | CASSPPSRQGHGYTF | TGTGCCAGCAGTCCTCCCTCCCGGCAGGGCCATGGCTACACCTTC